This TCR beta chain derives from a study of CD8 T cells in Susac syndrome. Whole-study findings and limits: As acknowledged by the study, its TCR sequencing and HLA analysis included a relatively small number of individuals.

V lost 4 bases and J lost 4; bases outside the gene matches: 4. Germline CDR1 and CDR2: MGHDK and SYGVNS. This CDR3 comprises 13 residues. Comments on this clonotype: The antigen is unknown.

Random hexamers served to reverse transcribe roughly 0.5 to 1 ug RNA. TCRdb re-called the immunoSEQ multiplex PCR reads with MiXCR, one entry per CDR3 protein. The data hold about 200,000 distinct CDR3 sequences, with 90% to 95% observed a single time. The rearrangement links TRBV25-1 to TRBJ2-7, with 7 bases lining up with TRBD1. The sequence was obtained from a human donor in good health. Sequencing used CD4+ T cells from PBMCs. CDR3 loop: CASSADRTYEQYF. The CDR3 DNA sequence: TGTGCCAGCAGTGCGGACAGGACATACGAGCAGTACTTC.